A single sample is the source of the 3 T cell receptor beta chains below, sequenced in a study of blood T cell repertoires in COVID-19. Only in-frame clones appear in the TCRdb table, and some are missing; sequencing was by immunoSEQ multiplex PCR. This table holds some 270,000 clones, around 81% found once. The sequencing sample was made of PBMCs or T cells enriched from blood (not recorded which). The receptors here all came from a man aged 50 to 60 who had recovered from COVID-19.

The chain recombines TRBV9 with TRBJ1-4, with D uncertain. Germline V gene data show CDR1 as SGDLS and CDR2 as YYNGEE. Deletions cut 0 bases from V and 5 bases from J, with 11 bases between. The CDR3 contains 15 residues. The CDR3 DNA follows: TGTGCCAGCAGCGTAGCGTCAGGCATAAATGAAAAACTGTTTTTT. It is translated as CASSVASGINEKLFF.

The chain couples TRBV27 to TRBJ2-7; 10 bases agree with TRBD1. Germline trimming cut 3 bases from V and 3 bases from J; bases unmatched to any gene: 2. This CDR3 is 14 amino acids long. Per germline, CDR1 MNHEY and CDR2 SMNVEV (reference sequence). CDR3 in amino acids: CASSLGQGLYEQYF. CDR3 nucleotide sequence: TGTGCCAGCAGTTTGGGACAGGGGCTCTACGAGCAGTACTTC.

V gene TRBV7-2 combines with J gene TRBJ2-7, with D possibly matching TRBD1 (6 bases). Per the germline V gene, CDR1 is SGHTA and CDR2 is FQGNSA. This CDR3 contains 14 residues. V was shortened by 5 bases and J by 2 bases, with 13 bases between the two germline ends. The CDR3 spells CASSPDPGAYEQYF. For the CDR3, the DNA is TGTGCCAGCAGCCCAGATCCAGGGGCCTACGAGCAGTACTTC.